The following is a T cell receptor beta chain sequence with its context. Its matching antigen is unknown. These data belong to a study of pediatric ulcerative colitis. Germline V CDR1 and CDR2: GTSNPN, SVGIG (reference sequence). CDR3 size: 14 residues. The V end was cut by 0 bases, the J end by 4 bases, with 10 bases between. Rectal tissue came from one to two pinch biopsies taken at colonoscopy. The diagnostic colonoscopy in ulcerative colitis patients preceded any immunosuppressive treatment. Sequencing was at survey level. Profiled with immunoSEQ multiplex PCR; TCRdb holds only in-frame clones, not every one. This table has 44,000 or so clones, under 80% appearing once. Findings and limits, study-wide: Acute severe colitis showed lower rectal diversity from clonal expansions. Repertoires came from total lymphocyte DNA, so rare subsets like regulatory T cells may be missed.

The TCR originated in a girl between 5 and 17 years old with moderate ulcerative colitis. The V and J genes are TRBV30 and TRBJ1-5; no firm D call. Sample: gut tissue. This CDR3 reads CAWSVSTDNQPQHF. The CDR3 DNA is TGTGCCTGGAGTGTAAGTACAGATAATCAGCCCCAGCATTTT.